This T cell receptor beta chain was captured in a study of OX40 agonist ivuxolimab in advanced cancers. The CDR3 extends over 12 amino acids. Germline lookup yields CDR1 MGHDK and CDR2 SYGVNS. The V end was cut by 7 bases, the J end by 2 bases, with 9 bases between. Note on this clone: The antigen remains unidentified.

Data came from immunoSEQ multiplex PCR; TCRdb stores just in-frame clones and leaves some out. The table has some 54,000 clones, less than 90% seen once. Whole-study findings and limits: Average numbers of expanded clones were greater in CD8+ T cells than in CD4+.

The sample here was CD4+ or CD8+ T cells sorted from blood, taken in a trial of the OX40 agonist ivuxolimab. The clonotype comes from an adult with an advanced solid tumor such as melanoma, head and neck, liver or kidney cancer. This chain joins TRBV25-1 and TRBJ2-7; a possible D gene is TRBD1 (5 bases). The CDR3 DNA sequence: TGTGCCAGCAAGGTGGGGCCCTACGAGCAGTACTTC. Translated, it gives CASKVGPYEQYF.